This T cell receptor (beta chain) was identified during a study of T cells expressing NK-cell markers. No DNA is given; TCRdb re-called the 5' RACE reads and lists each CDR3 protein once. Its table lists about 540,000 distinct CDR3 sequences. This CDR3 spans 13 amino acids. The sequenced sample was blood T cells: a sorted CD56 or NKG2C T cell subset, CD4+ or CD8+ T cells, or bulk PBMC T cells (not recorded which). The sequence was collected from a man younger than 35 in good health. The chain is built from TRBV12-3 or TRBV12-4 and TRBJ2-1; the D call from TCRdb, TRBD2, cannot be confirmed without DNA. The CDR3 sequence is CASNLASGSGQFF.